The sequence of this T cell receptor beta chain was determined in a study of blood T cell repertoires in COVID-19. Study-level background: Samples came from the United States, Italy and Spain, spanning acute and convalescent COVID-19. In each case, the material was cDNA or gDNA derived from T cells, B-cell-depleted T cells, or PBMCs.

In the source study's methods: Reference gene primer amplification in the assay estimated nucleated cell counts. Assay: immunoSEQ multiplex PCR; the TCRdb copy retains only in-frame clones and omits some. V and J calls and clone size follow that table, whereas D and trimming were derived from the DNA. The table has about 200,000 clones, 81% seen once; the top ten hold approximately 8.7%. The receptor comes from a woman older than 75 with acute or convalescent COVID-19. The sequenced sample consisted of peripheral blood.

As DNA, the CDR3 is TGTGCCAGCAGCCAAGATCTCTGGGGCGGCTACTATGGCTACACCTTC. This codes for CASSQDLWGGYYGYTF. The J gene is TRBJ1-2, the V gene TRBV3-1 (or the pseudogene TRBV3-2), with D possibly being TRBD1 (5 bases). The CDR3 is made up of 16 amino acids. V was trimmed by 0 bases and J by 3 bases, leaving 14 bases between them. Germline-derived CDR1 and CDR2 are LGHDT and YNNKEL (reference sequence).